This T cell receptor beta chain was found in a study of cytomegalovirus exposure and HLA in healthy donors. The PCR ran on 60 Vbeta and 13 Jbeta primers. Sequenced by immunoSEQ multiplex PCR; TCRdb stores in-frame clones only, minus some. The sample consists of fewer than 200,000 clones, about 80% of them appearing once. CDR1 and CDR2 (germline): MNHNS, SASEGT. V lost 7 bases and J lost 2; bases outside the gene matches: 4. The CDR3 sequence is 14 residues long. V usage is TRBV6-1 and J usage is TRBJ2-2; TRBD1 aligns across 7 bases. Sequenced material: PBMCs. The TCR originated in a man under 40 in good health and CMV-seronegative. CDR3 bases: TGTGCCAGCAAACGACAGGGCAACACCGGGGAGCTGTTTTTT. Translating gives CASKRQGNTGELFF.